A selection of T cell receptor beta chains follows, all from one sample in a study of blood T cell repertoires in COVID-19. This table comes from immunoSEQ multiplex PCR, and its TCRdb copy is limited to in-frame clones, with some not included. Of approximately 150,000 clones listed, 75% to 90% are singletons. The sequencing input was PBMCs or T cells enriched from blood (not recorded which). The receptors were gathered from a man aged 50 or older in a cohort exposed to, infected with or recovered from COVID-19 (not recorded which). The CDR3 runs from the conserved cysteine through the conserved F or W. D genes are given only for firm matches. Clone size is shown for a subset of rows, as once, few, many or a class of expanded clone.

D: .; size: .; V: TRBV27; J: TRBJ2-2; DNA: TGTGCCAGCTCCGGACTATCCGGGGAGCTGTTTTTT; CDR3: CASSGLSGELFF
D: .; size: .; V: TRBV4-1; J: TRBJ2-5; DNA: TGCGCCAGCAGTGCCCGGGACTGGCAAGAGACCCAGTACTTC; CDR3: CASSARDWQETQYF
D: TRBD1; size: .; V: TRBV28; J: TRBJ2-7; DNA: TGTGCCAGCAGCGTACAGGGGCCAGTCTACGAGCAGTACTTC; CDR3: CASSVQGPVYEQYF
D: TRBD1; size: .; V: TRBV6-1; J: TRBJ2-7; DNA: TGTGCCAGCAGTGAAGTACCAGGGGGCTACGAGCAGTACTTC; CDR3: CASSEVPGGYEQYF
D: .; size: .; V: TRBV6-6; J: TRBJ2-7; DNA: TGTGCCAGCAGCAGATCACCAGGGGAAGGGACCTACGAGCAGTACTTC; CDR3: CASSRSPGEGTYEQYF
D: .; size: .; V: TRBV5-4; J: TRBJ1-2; DNA: TGTGCCAGCAGCCTGTACTATGGCTACACCTTC; CDR3: CASSLYYGYTF
D: .; size: .; V: TRBV10-3; J: TRBJ2-7; DNA: TGTGCCATCAGCCTCAGGCCCTCAGTCTACGAGCAGTACTTC; CDR3: CAISLRPSVYEQYF
D: .; size: .; V: TRBV7-2; J: TRBJ2-7; DNA: TGTGCCAGCAGCTTAGCCCAGACTGATACCTACGAGCAGTACTTC; CDR3: CASSLAQTDTYEQYF
D: TRBD1; size: once; V: TRBV19; J: TRBJ2-7; DNA: TGTGCCAGTAGCCGTCGACAGGGGAAGAGCTCCTACGAGCAGTACTTC; CDR3: CASSRRQGKSSYEQYF
D: TRBD1; size: once; V: TRBV18; J: TRBJ2-5; DNA: TGTGCCAGCTCACCCCTGACAGGGTCGGAGACCCAGTACTTC; CDR3: CASSPLTGSETQYF
D: .; size: .; V: TRBV16; J: TRBJ1-4; DNA: TGTGCCAGCAGCGGGGTCAGCGGCAGTAGTGGAAAACTGTTTTTT; CDR3: CASSGVSGSSGKLFF
D: .; size: .; V: TRBV6-5; J: TRBJ2-3; DNA: TGTGCCAGCAAAGCGGTGCAGGATACGCAGTATTTT; CDR3: CASKAVQDTQYF
D: .; size: .; V: TRBV13; J: TRBJ2-3; DNA: TGTGCCAGCATCTTAGGGACTCACGGGGGTAGCACAGATACGCAGTATTTT; CDR3: CASILGTHGGSTDTQYF
D: .; size: few; V: TRBV19; J: TRBJ2-7; DNA: TGTGCCAGTAGTATGGTGGCAGGTAACACCTACGAGCAGTACTTC; CDR3: CASSMVAGNTYEQYF
D: .; size: .; V: TRBV4-1; J: TRBJ1-3; DNA: TGCGCCAGCAGCCAACAGACTCACTGGACTGGAAACACCATATATTTT; CDR3: CASSQQTHWTGNTIYF
D: TRBD2; size: .; V: TRBV19; J: TRBJ2-5; DNA: TGTGCCAGTAATATCTTAGCGGGGGGGCCGGAGACCCAGTACTTC; CDR3: CASNILAGGPETQYF
D: .; size: .; V: TRBV18; J: TRBJ1-5; DNA: TGTGCCAGCTCACCAGGGGGCCCCAATCAGCCCCAGCATTTT; CDR3: CASSPGGPNQPQHF
D: .; size: .; V: TRBV10-3; J: TRBJ2-2; DNA: TGTGCCATCAGTGAGTCCCTACTTACCGGGGAGCTGTTTTTT; CDR3: CAISESLLTGELFF
D: .; size: .; V: TRBV5-4; J: TRBJ2-7; DNA: TGTGCCAGCAGCTCAGGACGGGGGGCGATCTACGAGCAGTACTTC; CDR3: CASSSGRGAIYEQYF
D: TRBD2; size: .; V: TRBV19; J: TRBJ2-5; DNA: TGTGCCAGTCAAGTGAGCGGGGGAGAGACCCAGTACTTC; CDR3: CASQVSGGETQYF
D: .; size: .; V: TRBV27; J: TRBJ2-1; DNA: TGTGCCAGCAGTTTAACCGGGAGTTTATACAATGAGCAGTTCTTC; CDR3: CASSLTGSLYNEQFF
D: TRBD2; size: .; V: TRBV7-9; J: TRBJ2-3; DNA: TGTGCCAGCAGCTTAGAGGCGGGGGGTCCCACAGATACGCAGTATTTT; CDR3: CASSLEAGGPTDTQYF
D: .; size: .; V: TRBV10-3; J: TRBJ1-5; DNA: TGTGCCATCGGGGCAGGGCCAAATCAGCCCCAGCATTTT; CDR3: CAIGAGPNQPQHF
D: TRBD2; size: .; V: TRBV5-8; J: TRBJ2-1; DNA: TGTGCCAGCAGCTTGTCCGGGGCTAGCGGACCCTACAATGAGCAGTTCTTC; CDR3: CASSLSGASGPYNEQFF
D: .; size: .; V: TRBV24-1; J: TRBJ2-1; DNA: TGTGCCACCAGTGGTCAGGGTCCCTACAATGAGCAGTTCTTC; CDR3: CATSGQGPYNEQFF
D: TRBD1; size: few; V: TRBV19; J: TRBJ1-2; DNA: TGTGCCAGTAGTTCTGTAGCGGGACAGAACTATGGCTACACCTTC; CDR3: CASSSVAGQNYGYTF
D: .; size: many; V: TRBV7-9; J: TRBJ2-4; DNA: TGTGCCAGCAGCTCAGGAACCAACTTCGCCTTC; CDR3: CASSSGTNFAF
D: .; size: .; V: TRBV10-3; J: TRBJ2-3; DNA: TGTGCCATCAGTGCGCGGGACGGATCCACAGATACGCAGTATTTT; CDR3: CAISARDGSTDTQYF